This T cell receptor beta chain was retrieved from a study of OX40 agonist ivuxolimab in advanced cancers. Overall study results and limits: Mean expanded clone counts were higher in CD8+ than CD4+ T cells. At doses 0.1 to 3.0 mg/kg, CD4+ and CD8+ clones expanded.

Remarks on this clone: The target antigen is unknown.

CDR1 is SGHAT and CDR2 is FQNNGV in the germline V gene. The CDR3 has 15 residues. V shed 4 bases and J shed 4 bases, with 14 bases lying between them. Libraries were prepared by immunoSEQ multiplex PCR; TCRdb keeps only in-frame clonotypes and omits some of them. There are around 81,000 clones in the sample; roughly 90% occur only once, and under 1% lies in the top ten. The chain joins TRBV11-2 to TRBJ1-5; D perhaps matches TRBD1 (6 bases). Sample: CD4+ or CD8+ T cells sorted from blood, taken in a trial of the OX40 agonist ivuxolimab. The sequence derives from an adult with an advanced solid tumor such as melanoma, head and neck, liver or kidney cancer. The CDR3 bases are TGTGCCAGCAGCTCGACTACAGGGCTAAATCAGCCCCAGCATTTT. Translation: CASSSTTGLNQPQHF.